The 20 T cell receptor beta chains listed next were all sequenced from one sample in a study of T cell repertoires in cytomegalovirus infection. TCRdb re-called the reads with MiXCR, one entry per CDR3 protein. The sample has 230,000 or so distinct CDR3 sequences, about 17% seen once; the top ten hold around half. The sample consisted of CD8+ T cells from PBMCs. The receptors shown here come from a human donor in good health (CMV status not recorded). Some clones in this sample may be carry-over from other donors' samples.

This clonotype showed up just a few times. The genes are TRBV27 and TRBJ2-7, with 7 bases aligning to TRBD1. From germline, CDR1 is MNHEY and CDR2 SMNVEV (reference sequence). Trimming at V came to 4 bases and at J to 2 bases, leaving 8 bases not matched to a gene. This CDR3 has 15 amino acids. The CDR3 here is CASSSRQGHAYEQYF. The DNA for the CDR3 is TGTGCCAGCAGTTCACGACAGGGACATGCCTACGAGCAGTACTTC.

This clonotype turned up a few times. This chain links TRBV25-1 with TRBJ2-4, with TRBD1 matching over 8 bases. CDR1 and CDR2 (germline): MGHDK, SYGVNS. Trimming took 0 bases from V and 1 from J; bases not matched to a gene: 23. The CDR3 has 23 residues. CDR3 protein: CASSEYFVRPGQVNTRAKNIQYF. The CDR3 coding sequence is TGTGCCAGCAGTGAATATTTTGTTCGACCGGGACAGGTTAACACTCGGGCCAAAAACATTCAGTACTTC. Full variable domain (outside the CDR3, taken from reference TRBV25-1 and TRBJ2-4): EADIYQTPRYLVIGTGKKITLECSQTMGHDKMYWYQQDPGMELHLIHYSYGVNSTEKGDLSSESTVSRIRTEHFPLTLESARPSHTSQYLCASSEYFVRPGQVNTRAKNIQYFGAGTRLSVL.

The chain recombines TRBV2 with TRBJ1-1, with D unresolved. There are 11 residues in the CDR3. Per the germline V gene, CDR1 is SNHLY and CDR2 is FYNNEI. Trimming pared 3 bases from V and 7 bases from J, leaving 6 bases between. Written as DNA, the CDR3 is TGTGCCAGCAGTGAGCTAGGTGAAGCTTTCTTT. It translates to CASSELGEAFF.

In this sample, this clonotype turned up a few times. This chain uses TRBV29-1 with TRBJ2-5; D is unresolved. The CDR3 loop spans 11 amino acids. The V and J ends lost 7 bases and 2 bases respectively, with 8 bases between them. Germline assignment: CDR1 SQVTM and CDR2 ANQGSEA. The CDR3 DNA follows: TGCAGCGCGCCGATTCAAGAGACCCAGTACTTC. Translating it yields CSAPIQETQYF.

V is TRBV27 and J is TRBJ2-7; maybe TRBD2 (6 bases). The CDR3 has 16 residues. V lost 6 bases and J 5 bases, leaving 23 bases between the germline ends. From germline, CDR1 is MNHEY and CDR2 SMNVEV (reference sequence). For the CDR3, the DNA is TGTGCCAGCAGCCCCCGGAGGGGCGGTTGGCGGCACGAGCAGTACTTC. This gives the protein CASSPRRGGWRHEQYF.

At least ten counts were recorded for this clonotype. V is TRBV7-6 and J is TRBJ2-1; D is ambiguous. V lost 5 bases and J lost 9, with 8 bases in between. CDR1 and CDR2 from the germline V gene are SGHVS and FNYEAQ. There are 11 residues in the CDR3. CDR3 DNA sequence: TGTGCCAGCAGCCCGGGCGTTGAGCAGTTCTTC. The encoded protein is CASSPGVEQFF.

Note on this clonotype: A read error may produce the germline difference seen at one junction end. The rearrangement uses TRBV27 and TRBJ2-7; 7 positions match TRBD2. The length of the CDR3 is 13 residues. Germline V lookup: CDR1 MNHEY, CDR2 SMNVEV (reference sequence). CDR3 DNA sequence: TGTGCCAGCAGTTTTGGCAGGGACTACGAGCACTACTTC. Its translation is CASSFGRDYEHYF.

The chain is built from TRBV20-1 and TRBJ2-4; D perhaps matches TRBD1 (6 bases). The CDR3 length is 13 residues. V gave up 4 bases and J gave up 6 bases, with 13 bases separating them. Per the germline V gene, CDR1 is DFQATT and CDR2 is SNEGSKA (reference sequence). The CDR3 DNA reads as TGCAGTGCTAACAGGGTCAGCGGAAACATTCAGTACTTC. Translation: CSANRVSGNIQYF.

This clonotype was picked up many times. The chain has TRBV2 and TRBJ1-1; possibly TRBD1 for D (5 bases). Trimming left V 8 bases short and J 11 bases short, with 21 bases between. Per germline, CDR1 SNHLY and CDR2 FYNNEI. This CDR3 has 13 residues. CDR3 protein: CASRRDLPWEAFF. In DNA, the CDR3 is TGTGCCAGCCGCCGGGACCTCCCCTGGGAGGCTTTCTTT.

This chain links TRBV3-1 with TRBJ1-1; 7 nucleotides line up with TRBD1. J gave up 3 bases and V 1 base, and 8 bases lay outside the gene matches. Germline CDR1 LGHDT, CDR2 YNNKEL (reference sequence). CDR3 length: 16 amino acids. CDR3 sequence: CASSQVGDSSYTEAFF. In DNA, the CDR3 is TGTGCCAGCAGCCAAGTTGGGGACAGCTCCTACACTGAAGCTTTCTTT.

This clonotype was observed a handful of times. Possible read error: a much larger clone is one base away. The chain carries TRBV7-8 and TRBJ2-3; D call uncertain. Deletions cut 0 bases from V and 0 bases from J, with 4 bases between. The CDR3 runs 14 residues. CDR1 is SGHVS, CDR2 FQNEAQ, per germline. In DNA form, the CDR3 reads TGTGCCAGCAGCTTAGCCTATAGCACAGATACGCAGTATTTT. It encodes CASSLAYSTDTQYF.

This clonotype was counted at least ten times. The genes are TRBV12-3 or TRBV12-4 and TRBJ1-3, with D uncertain. Trimming left V 3 bases short and J 4 bases short, with 16 bases between. The CDR3 contains 16 residues. The CDR3 is CASSLYVPMPGNTIYF. The CDR3 DNA reads TGTGCCAGCAGTTTGTACGTCCCAATGCCAGGAAACACCATATATTTT.

In DNA form, the CDR3 reads TGTGCCATCAGTAACAGGCCGGAGTTGGGAGATACAACGCAGTATTTT. The encoded protein is CAISNRPELGDTTQYF. This chain links TRBV10-3 with TRBJ2-3, with D perhaps assigned TRBD1 or TRBD2 (5 bases each). V lost 5 bases to trimming and J lost 9 bases, with 24 bases between them. The CDR3 is 16 amino acids. Germline V gene data show CDR1 as ENHRY and CDR2 as SYGVKD.

The chain carries TRBV7-8 and TRBJ1-1; D is unresolved. Trimming shortened V by 5 bases and J by 1 base, and 17 bases separated the two germline ends. Germline V gene lookup returns CDR1 SGHVS and CDR2 FQNEAQ. This CDR3 contains 16 residues. CDR3 nucleotide sequence: TGTGCCAGCAGCCGTAAACGGCCAGGACCGAACACTGAAGCTTTCTTT. Its translation is CASSRKRPGPNTEAFF.

This clonotype was recorded many times. This chain joins TRBV4-1 and TRBJ1-5, with unresolved D. Trimming removed 1 base at V and 7 bases at J, with 8 bases between. CDR3 size: 13 residues. Per germline, CDR1 MGHRA and CDR2 YSYEKL. CDR3 bases: TGCGCCAGCAGCCAAGCGGTGACCCAGCCCCAGCATTTT. Amino acid sequence: CASSQAVTQPQHF.

V is TRBV28 and J is TRBJ2-1, with D hard to call. Looked up from germline, CDR1 is MDHEN and CDR2 is SYDVKM. V dropped 7 bases and J dropped 1 base, with 11 bases sitting between them. The CDR3 sequence is 14 residues long. CDR3 sequence (DNA): TGTGCCAGCACCCGATTGGATTCCTACAATGAGCAGTTCTTC. Protein sequence: CASTRLDSYNEQFF.

V is TRBV29-1 and J is TRBJ1-1; 7 nucleotides align to TRBD1. The CDR3 totals 11 residues. The V and J ends lost 5 bases and 11 bases, in that order; junction bases with no gene match: 8. The germline CDR1 and CDR2 sequences are SQVTM and ANQGSEA. The CDR3 is CSVPQGGWAFF. The DNA of the CDR3 is TGCAGCGTTCCCCAGGGGGGGTGGGCTTTCTTT.

The CDR3 nucleotides read TGTGCCAGCAGCTTGGTTGGGGGCGCGGTAGCAGATACGCAGTATTTT. Protein sequence: CASSLVGGAVADTQYF. This chain uses TRBV7-9 with TRBJ2-3, with D perhaps TRBD1 (6 bases). V shed 3 bases and J shed 4 bases, with 17 bases lying between them. The CDR3 runs 16 residues. Germline CDR1 SEHNR, CDR2 FQNEAQ (reference sequence).

The chain recombines TRBV7-2 with TRBJ2-1, with D perhaps TRBD2 (7 bases). This CDR3 comprises 17 residues. Germline lookup yields CDR1 SGHTA and CDR2 FQGNSA. V shed 1 base and J shed 2 bases, with 15 bases lying between them. The CDR3 region has the DNA TGTGCCAGCAGCTTAGTTGTGGCGGGGGCAGCCTACAATGAGCAGTTCTTC. This codes for CASSLVVAGAAYNEQFF.

This clonotype was detected many times. This CDR3 reads CASSYEFRSSSTDTQYF. CDR3 nucleotides: TGTGCCAGCAGCTACGAATTCAGGTCTAGTAGCACAGATACGCAGTATTTT. This chain connects TRBV7-2 to TRBJ2-3; D uncertain. The V and J ends lost 4 bases and 0 bases respectively, with 17 bases between them. Germline V lookup: CDR1 SGHTA, CDR2 FQGNSA. This CDR3 is built from 17 residues.